Included here is one T cell receptor (beta chain) sequence, with context. This entry belongs to a study of blood T cell repertoires in COVID-19. Study context: Acute and convalescent COVID-19 specimens originated in the United States, Italy and Spain. PBMCs, B-cell-depleted T cells, or T cells were the source of the cDNA or gDNA that made up the material.

As processed by the authors: Nucleated cell number was recorded as an estimate derived from reference gene primer amplification. Some clones are missing from TCRdb's copy, which holds only in-frame ones; the method was immunoSEQ multiplex PCR. V and J calls and clone size are those listed in that table; D and trimming were worked out from the DNA. Here the sample spans around 200,000 clones, approximately 90% being singletons. Trimming left V 3 bases short and J 0 bases short, with 26 bases between. Germline V gene sequence: CDR1 GTSNPN, CDR2 SVGIG (reference sequence). The CDR3 runs to 20 residues. J is TRBJ1-4 and V is TRBV30; no definite D call. The sequencing sample was made of peripheral blood. This sequence originates from a man younger than 40 with acute or convalescent COVID-19. CDR3 nucleotides: TGTGCCTGGAGCCCGTCCCGAGACTTTCGGCACGTCCCAACTAATGAAAAACTGTTTTTT. Its protein is CAWSPSRDFRHVPTNEKLFF.